A selection of T cell receptor beta chains follows, all from one sample in a study of T cells in Graves' hyperthyroidism and ophthalmopathy. In TCRdb, the multiplex PCR reads were re-called with MiXCR into one record per CDR3 protein. The table has 300,000 to 450,000 distinct CDR3 sequences, 20% to 25% seen once. Sequencing input: blood. Receptors originate from a man in his forties or fifties with Graves' hyperthyroidism. The CDR3 runs from the conserved cysteine through the conserved F or W. Each record gives: V gene, J gene, D gene, clone size, CDR3 protein, CDR3 DNA. The D gene is left open where the match is weak. Size is omitted from some rows. Given values are once, few, many or a class for expanded clones.

>TRBV7-9|TRBJ1-4|TRBD1|NA
CASSLAGGREKLFF
TGTGCCAGCAGCTTAGCAGGGGGCAGGGAAAAACTGTTTTTT
>TRBV29-1|TRBJ2-7|NA|NA
CSVDRGTYEQYF
TGCAGCGTTGACCGGGGAACCTACGAGCAGTACTTC
>TRBV11-2|TRBJ2-7|NA|NA
CASSLSSSGFYEQYF
TGTGCCAGCAGCTTATCAAGTTCTGGGTTCTACGAGCAGTACTTC
>TRBV3-1|TRBJ1-5|NA|NA
CASSQDPGGNQPQHF
TGTGCCAGCAGCCAAGATCCAGGGGGCAATCAGCCCCAGCATTTT
>TRBV29-1|TRBJ1-1|NA|many
CSVVQGGTEAFF
TGCAGCGTTGTACAGGGTGGCACTGAAGCTTTCTTT
>TRBV20-1|TRBJ1-4|NA|few
CSATTGSGEKLFF
TGCAGTGCTACAACAGGGTCGGGTGAAAAACTGTTTTTT
>TRBV27|TRBJ2-3|NA|many
CASSFRDTQYF
TGTGCCAGCAGTTTTCGGGATACGCAGTATTTT
>TRBV11-2|TRBJ2-7|NA|many
CASSSVGDEQYF
TGTGCCAGCAGCTCGGTCGGGGACGAGCAGTACTTC
>TRBV7-9|TRBJ2-5|NA|few
CASSLDRALGETQYF
TGTGCCAGCAGCTTAGACAGGGCCCTGGGGGAGACCCAGTACTTC
>TRBV11-2|TRBJ2-2|NA|few
CASSRGLVTGELFF
TGTGCCAGCAGCCGCGGGCTAGTCACCGGGGAGCTGTTTTTT
>TRBV5-4|TRBJ2-1|NA|NA
CASSQDTPPVNNEQFF
TGTGCCAGCAGCCAAGATACCCCTCCAGTGAACAATGAGCAGTTCTTC
>TRBV2|TRBJ2-1|TRBD2|many
CASSVSGRAYNEQFF
TGTGCCAGCAGTGTTAGCGGGAGGGCCTACAATGAGCAGTTCTTC
>TRBV5-6|TRBJ2-5|TRBD2|many
CASSRTSGGPKAETQYF
TGTGCCAGCAGCCGGACTAGCGGGGGCCCGAAGGCAGAGACCCAGTACTTC
>TRBV19|TRBJ2-1|NA|few
CASSTSDKPSSYNEQFF
TGTGCCAGTAGCACCTCGGACAAACCTAGCTCCTACAATGAGCAGTTCTTC
>TRBV15|TRBJ2-1|TRBD2|few
CATSRGTGTRDEQFF
TGTGCCACCAGCAGAGGGACCGGGACTAGAGACGAGCAGTTCTTC
>TRBV2|TRBJ2-7|TRBD2|many
CASIPGLGDEQYF
TGTGCCAGCATCCCGGGACTAGGTGATGAGCAGTACTTC
>TRBV2|TRBJ2-1|TRBD2|many
CARTGLAGINEQFF
TGTGCCAGAACGGGACTAGCGGGTATCAATGAGCAGTTCTTC
>TRBV30|TRBJ1-4|TRBD1|NA
CAWSVGTGGEKLFF
TGTGCCTGGAGTGTAGGGACAGGGGGCGAAAAACTGTTTTTT
>TRBV27|TRBJ2-5|NA|many
CASSLWARREETQYF
TGTGCCAGCAGTTTATGGGCTAGAAGGGAAGAGACCCAGTACTTC
>TRBV14|TRBJ2-5|NA|NA
CASSSTVVETQYF
TGTGCCAGCAGCTCGACAGTAGTCGAGACCCAGTACTTC
>TRBV11-2|TRBJ2-6|NA|NA
CASSLERTGANVLTF
TGTGCCAGCAGCTTAGAGAGGACTGGGGCCAACGTCCTGACTTTC
>TRBV20-1|TRBJ2-3|TRBD2|many
CSAPGTSATDTQYF
TGCAGTGCCCCCGGGACTAGCGCCACAGATACGCAGTATTTT
>TRBV7-6|TRBJ2-1|TRBD1|few
CASSLMGQIYNEQFF
TGTGCCAGCAGCTTGATGGGACAGATCTACAATGAGCAGTTCTTC
>TRBV2|TRBJ2-3|TRBD2|few
CASSEARGGRGQYF
TGTGCCAGCAGTGAAGCCCGGGGGGGTAGGGGGCAGTATTTT
>TRBV10-3|TRBJ1-1|NA|NA
CAISEEHSNTEAFF
TGTGCCATCAGTGAGGAACACTCGAACACTGAAGCTTTCTTT
>TRBV6-5|TRBJ1-1|NA|many
CASSYGLVNTEAFF
TGTGCCAGCAGTTACGGGTTAGTGAACACTGAAGCTTTCTTT
>TRBV6-1|TRBJ1-1|NA|few
CASSVQAEAFF
TGTGCCAGCAGTGTACAGGCCGAAGCTTTCTTT
>TRBV6-2/TRBV6-3|TRBJ1-5|NA|many
CASTRSRLGGNQPQHF
TGTGCCAGCACCCGATCTCGTCTTGGGGGCAATCAGCCCCAGCATTTT
>TRBV5-1|TRBJ1-4|NA|once
CASNQEGRTNEKLFF
TGCGCCAGCAATCAGGAGGGCAGGACTAATGAAAAACTGTTTTTT
>TRBV28|TRBJ2-1|TRBD2|few
CAIRSGRKNNEQFF
TGTGCCATCAGAAGCGGGAGAAAGAATAATGAGCAGTTCTTC
>TRBV30|TRBJ2-7|NA|NA
CAWGTYEQYF
TGTGCCTGGGGGACCTACGAGCAGTACTTC
>TRBV5-5|TRBJ1-1|NA|many
CASSLGVKDTEAFF
TGTGCCAGCAGCTTAGGGGTGAAGGACACTGAAGCTTTCTTT
>TRBV29-1|TRBJ1-2|TRBD1|NA
CSVGRTGHQGYTF
TGCAGCGTTGGAAGGACAGGGCATCAGGGCTACACCTTC
>TRBV7-8|TRBJ1-1|NA|few
CASSYSRIKQSESTEAFF
TGTGCCAGCAGCTATTCAAGAATCAAACAGAGCGAGTCCACTGAAGCTTTCTTT
>TRBV12-3/TRBV12-4|TRBJ2-3|TRBD2|many
CASVTIAGGDGTDTQYF
TGTGCCAGCGTGACCATAGCGGGAGGAGATGGCACAGATACGCAGTATTTT
>TRBV19|TRBJ2-1|NA|NA
CASSIVGGDEQFF
TGTGCCAGTAGTATAGTTGGCGGAGATGAGCAGTTCTTC
>TRBV20-1|TRBJ2-7|NA|NA
CSASGLWQPYEQYF
TGCAGTGCTAGCGGACTGTGGCAGCCCTACGAGCAGTACTTC
>TRBV7-6|TRBJ2-5|NA|many
CASSPNNRETQYF
TGTGCCAGCAGCCCGAACAACAGGGAGACCCAGTACTTC
>TRBV24-1|TRBJ2-3|TRBD1|NA
CATSDPGGAGTDTQYF
TGTGCCACCAGTGATCCAGGGGGAGCGGGCACAGATACGCAGTATTTT
>TRBV12-3/TRBV12-4|TRBJ2-5|NA|many
CASSFSPGRPTQYF
TGTGCCAGCAGTTTCTCGCCAGGCAGGCCAACCCAGTACTTC
>TRBV27|TRBJ1-5|NA|NA
CASSLSISNQPQHF
TGTGCCAGCAGTTTATCTATTAGCAATCAGCCCCAGCATTTT
>TRBV14|TRBJ2-1|TRBD2|many
CASSRPGLAGVEEQFF
TGTGCCAGCAGCCGCCCGGGACTAGCGGGAGTTGAGGAGCAGTTCTTC
>TRBV20-1|TRBJ2-5|TRBD2|NA
CSAALSGRAQTQYF
TGCAGTGCTGCCCTTAGCGGGAGGGCCCAGACCCAGTACTTC